These 16 T cell receptor beta chains were all obtained from the same sample, sequenced in a study of cytomegalovirus exposure and HLA in healthy donors (dated by TCRdb to the late 2010s). Receptor amplification or capture employed the immunoSEQ multiplex PCR assay. The multiplex PCR relied on a mix of 60 forward primers for TCR Vbeta segments and 13 reverse primers for TCR Jbeta segments. What TCRdb holds here is the immuneACCESS table cut down to in-frame rearrangements. Part of the clones is not present; checked against another copy, under half of the missing clones reflect an unresolved V gene, and the others are unexplained. The sample includes 150,000 or so clones, with roughly 78% observed a single time. Jointly, the top ten make up approximately 7.1% of the sample. Sequenced material: PBMCs. The receptors here all came from a man aged 40-49 years in good health and CMV-seropositive.

V usage is TRBV6-5 and J usage is TRBJ1-2; D uncertain. The CDR3 runs 13 residues. From germline, CDR1 is MNHEY and CDR2 SVGAGI. Trimming cost V 5 bases and J 6 bases, with 13 bases left between them. The CDR3 DNA reads TGTGCCAGCAGTCCCTTCGAGCGAAATGGCTACACCTTC. Amino acid sequence: CASSPFERNGYTF.

In its sample, this clone was seen many times. The V and J genes are TRBV11-1 and TRBJ1-2; 7 bases fit TRBD1. V trimming: 4 bases; J trimming: 8 bases; junction bases outside the gene matches: 16. The germline CDR1 and CDR2 sequences are SGHAT and FQDESV (reference sequence). The CDR3 contains 16 residues. Here the CDR3 reads CASSSYRVDREGGYTF. CDR3 nucleotides: TGTGCCAGCAGCTCGTACAGGGTTGACAGGGAAGGCGGCTACACCTTC.

This rearrangement joins TRBV27 to TRBJ1-6; tentative D call: TRBD1 (5 bases). The V and J ends lost 5 bases and 1 base respectively, with 12 bases between them. Germline assignment: CDR1 MNHEY and CDR2 SMNVEV (reference sequence). There are 16 residues in the CDR3. This CDR3 is CASSRRGQSYNSPLHF. DNA for the CDR3: TGTGCCAGCAGTCGGAGGGGCCAGTCCTATAATTCACCCCTCCACTTT.

J is TRBJ2-7 and V is TRBV7-2; D gene unclear. Trimming took off 5 bases at V and 3 bases at J, with 20 bases between the two ends. Germline CDR1 is SGHTA and CDR2 is FQGNSA. The CDR3 runs 16 residues. The CDR3 region has the DNA TGTGCCAGCAGCCAATTCTCCTCCTCACGAGACTACGAGCAGTACTTC. It is translated as CASSQFSSSRDYEQYF. Full variable domain (outside the CDR3, taken from reference TRBV7-2 and TRBJ2-7): GAGVSQSPSNKVTEKGKDVELRCDPISGHTALYWYRQSLGQGLEFLIYFQGNSAPDKSGLPSDRFSAERTGGSVSTLTIQRTQQEDSAVYLCASSQFSSSRDYEQYFGPGTRLTVT.

The rearrangement joins TRBV5-1 to TRBJ1-2, with 10 bases matching TRBD1. Trimming took 4 bases from V and 7 from J; bases not matched to a gene: 7. The CDR3 runs 14 residues. CDR1 and CDR2 (germline): SGHRS, YFSETQ. In nucleotides, the CDR3 is TGCGCCAGCAGCCTCACGACAGGGGGCAGTGGCTACACCTTC. Translation gives CASSLTTGGSGYTF.

J is TRBJ2-7 and V is TRBV11-2; TRBD2 aligns across 12 bases. This CDR3 spans 16 amino acids. CDR1 and CDR2 from the germline V gene are SGHAT and FQNNGV. Unmatched junction bases numbered 7, after V lost 5 bases and J lost 2 bases. CDR3 sequence (DNA): TGTGCCAGCAGCATTACTAGCGGGGGGCCCACCTACGAGCAGTACTTC. Protein: CASSITSGGPTYEQYF.

This sequence joins TRBV25-1 and TRBJ2-7, with 7 bases aligning to TRBD1. V trimming: 3 bases; J trimming: 7 bases; junction bases outside the gene matches: 6. The germline gives CDR1 MGHDK, CDR2 SYGVNS. The CDR3 is 13 residues long. The CDR3 DNA follows: TGTGCCAGCAGTGACGACGACAGGGATGAGCAGTACTTC. Amino acids: CASSDDDRDEQYF.

The rearrangement uses TRBV29-1 and TRBJ1-1; 10 nucleotides match TRBD1. Germline V gene data show CDR1 as SQVTM and CDR2 as ANQGSEA. CDR3 length equals 13 residues. With 6 bases clipped from V and 4 bases from J, the junction kept 5 bases outside the gene matches. The CDR3 loop reads CSVQGDRGTEAFF. DNA for the CDR3: TGCAGCGTACAAGGGGACAGGGGCACTGAAGCTTTCTTT.

This clone was detected a few times. The V call is TRBV19, the J call TRBJ2-7; 9 nucleotides match TRBD1. J lost 0 bases, V lost 4 bases, and 4 bases had no gene match. The CDR3 runs 15 residues. Per germline, CDR1 LNHDA and CDR2 SQIVND (reference sequence). The CDR3 DNA reads as TGTGCCAGTAGTAGGGGACAGGGCTTCTCCTACGAGCAGTACTTC. Translated, it gives CASSRGQGFSYEQYF.

V is TRBV10-3 and J is TRBJ1-5; TRBD1 matches 9 bases. Germline V gives CDR1 ENHRY, CDR2 SYGVKD. The CDR3 runs to 18 residues. V shed 0 bases, J shed 0 bases, and the junction held 6 bases outside the gene matches. The CDR3: CAISESATGGHSNQPQHF. CDR3 in DNA: TGTGCCATCAGTGAGTCGGCCACAGGGGGCCATAGCAATCAGCCCCAGCATTTT.

Turning to this clone: Other DNA sequences in the same sample also yield this CDR3. CDR3 in amino acids: CASSSRQGNEQYF. In DNA, the CDR3 is TGTGCCAGCAGCTCCCGGCAGGGTAACGAGCAGTACTTC. The chain uses TRBV7-8 and TRBJ2-7, with D possibly matching TRBD1 (5 bases). Trimming cost V 4 bases and J 5 bases, with 12 bases left between them. Germline CDR1 reads SGHVS; CDR2 reads FQNEAQ. This CDR3 has 13 residues.

The chain is built from TRBV6-1 and TRBJ1-6, with 7 bases matching TRBD1. The germline V gene has CDR1 MNHNS and CDR2 SASEGT. The CDR3 extends over 14 amino acids. Trimming at V came to 7 bases and at J to 9 bases, leaving 9 bases not matched to a gene. In DNA form, the CDR3 reads TGTGCCAGCATCTTGACAGGGCTCATTTCACCCCTCCACTTT. Protein sequence: CASILTGLISPLHF.

The V call is TRBV7-2, the J call TRBJ2-2; the D gene is possibly TRBD1 (5 bases). V lost 3 bases to trimming and J lost 4 bases, with 9 bases between them. The germline CDR1 and CDR2 sequences are SGHTA and FQGNSA. This CDR3 spans 14 amino acids. This chain's CDR3 is CASSFQQVTGELFF. The CDR3, as DNA: TGTGCCAGCAGCTTCCAACAGGTCACCGGGGAGCTGTTTTTT.

V usage is TRBV4-1 and J usage is TRBJ1-5; D might be TRBD1 (6 bases). Per germline, CDR1 MGHRA and CDR2 YSYEKL. The V and J ends lost 2 bases and 2 bases respectively, with 16 bases between them. The CDR3 is made up of 17 amino acids. CDR3 in amino acids: CASSQPHGDKGNQPQHF. CDR3 bases: TGCGCCAGCAGCCAACCCCACGGGGACAAGGGCAATCAGCCCCAGCATTTT.

The rearrangement uses TRBV7-2 and TRBJ2-6, with D tentatively TRBD1 (6 bases). Trimming shortened V by 4 bases and J by 2 bases, and 12 bases separated the two germline ends. This CDR3 is 16 amino acids long. Germline CDR1 reads SGHTA; CDR2 reads FQGNSA. The CDR3 DNA reads as TGTGCCAGCAGCTCGACAGGTCCCCCTGGGGCCAACGTCCTGACTTTC. Translation gives CASSSTGPPGANVLTF.

This clone was detected a few times. V gene TRBV29-1 combines with J gene TRBJ1-1, with D possibly TRBD1 on 5 matching bases. The germline CDR1 and CDR2 sequences are SQVTM and ANQGSEA. The CDR3 length is 12 residues. V was pared by 4 bases and J by 4 bases, with 10 bases between. CDR3 bases: TGCAGCGTTGGGGACTCTGGCACTGAAGCTTTCTTT. This translates into CSVGDSGTEAFF.